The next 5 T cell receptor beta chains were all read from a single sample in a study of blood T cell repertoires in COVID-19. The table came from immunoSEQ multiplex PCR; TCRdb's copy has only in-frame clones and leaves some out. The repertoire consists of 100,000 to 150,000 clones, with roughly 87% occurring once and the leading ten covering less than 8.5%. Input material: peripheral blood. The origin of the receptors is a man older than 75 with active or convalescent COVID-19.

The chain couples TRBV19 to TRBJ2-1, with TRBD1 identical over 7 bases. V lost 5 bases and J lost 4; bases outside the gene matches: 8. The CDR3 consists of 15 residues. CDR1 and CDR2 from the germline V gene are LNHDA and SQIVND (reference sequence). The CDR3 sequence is CASSLSTGQYNEQFF. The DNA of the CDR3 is TGTGCCAGTAGTCTTAGCACGGGACAGTACAATGAGCAGTTCTTC.

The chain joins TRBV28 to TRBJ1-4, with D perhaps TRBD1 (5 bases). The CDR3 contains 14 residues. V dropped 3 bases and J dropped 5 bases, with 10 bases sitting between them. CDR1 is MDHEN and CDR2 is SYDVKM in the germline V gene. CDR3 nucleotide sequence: TGTGCCAGCAGTTTTCCGGACACAAATGAAAAACTGTTTTTT. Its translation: CASSFPDTNEKLFF.

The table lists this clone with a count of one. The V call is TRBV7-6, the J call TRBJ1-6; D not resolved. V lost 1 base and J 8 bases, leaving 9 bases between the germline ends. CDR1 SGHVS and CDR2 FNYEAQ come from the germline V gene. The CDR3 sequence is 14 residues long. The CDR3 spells CASSLGLVDSPLHF. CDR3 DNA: TGTGCCAGCAGCTTAGGACTGGTGGATTCACCCCTCCACTTT.

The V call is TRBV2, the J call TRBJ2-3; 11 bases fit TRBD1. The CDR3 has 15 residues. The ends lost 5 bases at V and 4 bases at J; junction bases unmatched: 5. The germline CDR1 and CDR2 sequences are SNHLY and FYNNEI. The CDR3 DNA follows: TGTGCCAGCAGTTGGGACAGGGGGAGAGCAGATACGCAGTATTTT. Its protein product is CASSWDRGRADTQYF.

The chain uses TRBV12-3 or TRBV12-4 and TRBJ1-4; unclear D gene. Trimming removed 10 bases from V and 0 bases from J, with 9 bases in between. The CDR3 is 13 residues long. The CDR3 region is CATGISTNEKLFF. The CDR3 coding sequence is TGTGCCACGGGGATATCAACTAATGAAAAACTGTTTTTT.